The 17 T cell receptor beta chains in this list originate from one sample, sequenced in a study of spatial heterogeneity in lung cancer. As to time point: sample taken at primary tumor resection. TCRdb reprocessed the 5' RACE reads via MiXCR and lists one record per CDR3 protein. The repertoire includes roughly 80,000 distinct CDR3 sequences, under 8.5% of them detected once, and about 6.8% sits in the top ten. Sequences were derived from PBMCs, sampled at surgery. These receptors were obtained from a male donor with early-stage non-small cell lung cancer.

This clonotype was observed at least ten times. V gene TRBV7-9 combines with J gene TRBJ1-6; D might be TRBD1 (5 bases). CDR1 and CDR2 (germline): SEHNR, FQNEAQ (reference sequence). The CDR3 sequence is 15 residues long. V lost 5 bases to trimming and J lost 5 bases, with 13 bases between them. In DNA, the CDR3 is TGTGCCAGCAGCGCTCCCGGGGGAAATAATTCACCCCTCCACTTT. Translating it yields CASSAPGGNNSPLHF.

This clonotype was recorded many times. V is TRBV28 and J is TRBJ1-2; 8 nucleotides line up with TRBD1. Germline V gene lookup returns CDR1 MDHEN and CDR2 SYDVKM. The V gene end was trimmed by 6 bases and the J gene end by 6 bases; junction bases not matched to a gene: 12. This CDR3 has 15 amino acids. This CDR3 is CASSPTPTGEHGYTF. In DNA form, the CDR3 reads TGTGCCAGCAGCCCCACACCGACAGGGGAGCATGGCTACACCTTC.

This clonotype was recorded a few times. V is TRBV14 and J is TRBJ2-7; unclear D gene. The germline V gene has CDR1 SGHDN and CDR2 FVKESK. The CDR3 length is 13 residues. V lost 4 bases to trimming and J lost 5 bases, with 12 bases between them. The CDR3 DNA is TGTGCCAGCAGCCTTCAGAGGTTCCACGAGCAGTACTTC. It is translated as CASSLQRFHEQYF.

This clonotype was observed many times. The chain combines TRBV9 with TRBJ1-1; D unclear. The CDR3 sequence is 17 residues long. V lost 5 bases to trimming and J lost 0 bases, with 20 bases between them. The germline CDR1 and CDR2 sequences are SGDLS and YYNGEE. The CDR3 region is CASSTVGPRLLNTEAFF. For the CDR3, the DNA is TGTGCCAGCAGTACCGTGGGCCCAAGGCTCTTGAACACTGAAGCTTTCTTT. The full variable domain, in which reference TRBV9 and TRBJ1-1 provide the parts outside the CDR3, is DSGVTQTPKHLITATGQRVTLRCSPRSGDLSVYWYQQSLDQGLQFLIQYYNGEERAKGNILERFSAQQFPDLHSELNLSSLELGDSALYFCASSTVGPRLLNTEAFFGQGTRLTVV.

The CDR3 is CASSSHRGTQETQYF. CDR3 in DNA: TGTGCCAGCAGCTCCCACCGTGGCACCCAAGAGACCCAGTACTTC. The J gene is TRBJ2-5, the V gene TRBV7-9; no definite D call. Germline V gene lookup returns CDR1 SEHNR and CDR2 FQNEAQ (reference sequence). The V and J ends lost 4 bases and 1 base respectively, with 13 bases between them. The CDR3 spans 15 residues.

This clonotype was counted ten times or more. The J gene is TRBJ2-7, the V gene TRBV11-1; D possibly corresponds to TRBD1 (6 bases). From germline, CDR1 is SGHAT and CDR2 FQDESV (reference sequence). CDR3 length: 14 amino acids. V lost 5 bases, J lost 3 bases, and 14 bases lay in between. The CDR3 sequence is CASSPIPDSYEQYF. The CDR3 DNA reads as TGTGCCAGCAGCCCCATCCCGGACAGCTACGAGCAGTACTTC.

This clonotype showed up many times. The chain recombines TRBV10-3 with TRBJ2-1, with 7 bases matching TRBD2. Per germline, CDR1 ENHRY and CDR2 SYGVKD. V lost 8 bases, J lost 5 bases, and 6 bases stayed unmatched. The CDR3 length is 13 residues. The CDR3 reads CAISPSGNNEQFF. DNA of the CDR3: TGTGCCATCTCCCCTAGCGGAAACAATGAGCAGTTCTTC.

In this sample, this clonotype turned up a few times. The V gene is TRBV5-1, the J gene TRBJ2-1; D might be TRBD1 (6 bases). The germline CDR1 and CDR2 sequences are SGHRS and YFSETQ. V dropped 1 base and J dropped 7 bases, with 12 bases sitting between them. This CDR3 is built from 14 residues. The CDR3 DNA follows: TGCGCCAGCAGCTTGAACAGGGTCGGGAATGAGCAGTTCTTC. Protein product: CASSLNRVGNEQFF.

This clonotype was observed at least ten times. The chain couples TRBV5-1 to TRBJ1-1; D gene unclear. V was trimmed by 2 bases and J by 5 bases, leaving 7 bases between them. In germline, CDR1 is SGHRS, CDR2 YFSETQ. The CDR3 has 12 residues. The CDR3 DNA sequence: TGCGCCAGCAGCTTATCGGGGACTGAAGCTTTCTTT. Its translation is CASSLSGTEAFF.

This clonotype showed up many times. This chain uses TRBV6-5 with TRBJ1-1; possibly TRBD1 for D (5 bases). This CDR3 is built from 15 residues. Germline V lookup: CDR1 MNHEY, CDR2 SVGAGI. Trimming shortened V by 0 bases and J by 3 bases, and 11 bases separated the two germline ends. The CDR3 reads CASSYSLLGDTEAFF. For the CDR3, the DNA is TGTGCCAGCAGTTACTCGCTCCTGGGGGACACTGAAGCTTTCTTT.

At least ten counts were recorded for this clonotype. The chain couples TRBV10-3 to TRBJ2-2; D perhaps matches TRBD1 (6 bases). V gave up 9 bases and J gave up 2 bases, with 10 bases separating them. Germline V CDR1 and CDR2: ENHRY, SYGVKD. The CDR3 has 13 residues. For the CDR3, the DNA is TGTGCCATTGGCAGGGGCAACACCGGGGAGCTGTTTTTT. Residues: CAIGRGNTGELFF.

The table lists this clonotype with a few counts. V usage is TRBV6-6 and J usage is TRBJ2-7; maybe TRBD2 (5 bases). Germline lookup yields CDR1 MNHNY and CDR2 SVGAGI (reference sequence). CDR3 length: 14 residues. Trimming removed 5 bases from V and 5 bases from J, with 16 bases in between. As DNA, the CDR3 is TGTGCCAGCAGTACCTCTTTCGGGATGCACGAGCAGTACTTC. Encoded protein: CASSTSFGMHEQYF.

This clonotype was detected ten times or more. The V gene is TRBV19, the J gene TRBJ2-1; no clear D. Germline CDR1 LNHDA, CDR2 SQIVND (reference sequence). V lost 5 bases and J 8 bases, leaving 13 bases between the germline ends. The CDR3 runs 13 residues. The CDR3 coding sequence is TGTGCCAGTAGTCTCAACACGGCCCATGAGCAGTTCTTC. This translates into CASSLNTAHEQFF.

At least ten counts were recorded for this clonotype. This sequence joins TRBV29-1 and TRBJ1-4, with D hard to call. The CDR3 spans 15 residues. V lost 6 bases and J 2 bases, leaving 16 bases between the germline ends. Germline CDR1 and CDR2: SQVTM and ANQGSEA. For the CDR3, the DNA is TGCAGCGTCAGCGTCACCTCTGGGACTAATGAAAAACTGTTTTTT. Its translation is CSVSVTSGTNEKLFF.

The CDR3 here is CASSPGGTANSPLHF. The CDR3 DNA follows: TGTGCCAGCAGCCCGGGCGGGACAGCAAATTCACCCCTCCACTTT. The rearrangement links TRBV7-9 to TRBJ1-6; 7 bases map to TRBD1. V lost 5 bases and J lost 7; bases outside the gene matches: 8. Germline-derived CDR1 and CDR2 are SEHNR and FQNEAQ (reference sequence). CDR3 length: 15 residues.

The sample holds many counts of this clonotype. This sequence joins TRBV7-2 and TRBJ2-1, with 10 bases that match TRBD2. Germline V CDR1 and CDR2: SGHTA, FQGNSA. V gave up 3 bases and J gave up 7 bases; unmatched junction bases: 9. This CDR3 contains 16 residues. CDR3 DNA sequence: TGTGCCAGCAGCTTGGATGCTAGCGGGAGTGGGAATGAGCAGTTCTTC. Translated, it gives CASSLDASGSGNEQFF.

This clonotype was counted only a few times. This sequence joins TRBV30 and TRBJ1-1; D remains ambiguous. CDR1 is GTSNPN and CDR2 is SVGIG in the germline V gene (reference sequence). This CDR3 has 15 residues. Trimming left V 3 bases short and J 4 bases short, with 18 bases between. The CDR3 protein is CAWSSRVRSLTEAFF. The CDR3 DNA sequence: TGTGCCTGGAGCTCAAGGGTGAGATCACTCACTGAAGCTTTCTTT. The full variable domain, completed using reference TRBV30 and TRBJ1-1, is SQTIHQWPATLVQPVGSPLSLECTVEGTSNPNLYWYRQAAGRGLQLLFYSVGIGQISSEVPQNLSASRPQDRQFILSSKKLLLSDSGFYLCAWSSRVRSLTEAFFGQGTRLTVV.